The subject of this entry is one TCR beta chain. Its antigen is unidentified. This entry comes from a study of post-analysis software for immune sequencing data. Presence of unique molecular identifiers characterized the TCR beta cDNA libraries. TCRdb passed the PCR reads through MiXCR, listing each CDR3 protein once. Of around 250,000 distinct CDR3 sequences listed, roughly a third are singletons. Germline V gene lookup returns CDR1 SNHLY and CDR2 FYNNEI. The CDR3 extends over 16 amino acids. The junction had 11 bases not matched to a gene; V was cut back by 4 bases and J by 3 bases. Study-wide points: People with multiple sclerosis had a significantly lower normalized Chao1 diversity than controls did. Patients had higher frequencies than controls of roughly 5 TRBV segments, including TRBV5-6, TRBV5-1 and TRBV20-1.

This sequence joins TRBV2 and TRBJ2-7, with TRBD2 matching over 8 bases. Input material: blood. The clonotype comes from a girl aged 10 to 17 with multiple sclerosis. CDR3 amino acids: CASSGAPSAGGYEQYF. In nucleotides, the CDR3 is TGTGCCAGCAGTGGAGCGCCTTCGGCGGGGGGCTACGAGCAGTACTTC.